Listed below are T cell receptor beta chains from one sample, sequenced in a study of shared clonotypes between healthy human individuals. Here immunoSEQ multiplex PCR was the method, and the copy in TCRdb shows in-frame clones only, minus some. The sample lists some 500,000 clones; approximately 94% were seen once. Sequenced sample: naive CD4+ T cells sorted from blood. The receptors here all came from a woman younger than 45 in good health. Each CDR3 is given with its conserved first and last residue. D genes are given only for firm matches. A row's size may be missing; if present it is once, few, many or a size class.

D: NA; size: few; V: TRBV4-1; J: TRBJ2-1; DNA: TGCGCCAGCAGCCAACCGCGGCGGGGGCTAGAGAATGAGCAGTTCTTC; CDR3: CASSQPRRGLENEQFF
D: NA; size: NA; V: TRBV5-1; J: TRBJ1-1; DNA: TGCGCCAGCAGCTCCGGACAGCCGAACACTGAAGCTTTCTTT; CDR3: CASSSGQPNTEAFF
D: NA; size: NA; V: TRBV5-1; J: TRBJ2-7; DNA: TGCGCCAGCAGCTTGATCGGGGAGCAGTACTTC; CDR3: CASSLIGEQYF
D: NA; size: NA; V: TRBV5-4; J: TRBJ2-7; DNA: TGTGCCAGCAGCCCGGGGGGCGGGACCGCCTACGAGCAGTACTTC; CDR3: CASSPGGGTAYEQYF
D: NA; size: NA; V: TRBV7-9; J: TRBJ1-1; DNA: TGTGCCAGCAGTCCCTTTAACACTGAAGCTTTCTTT; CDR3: CASSPFNTEAFF
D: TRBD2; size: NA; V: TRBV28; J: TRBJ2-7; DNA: TGTGCCAGCAGTTTATCTCTAGCGGACTCCTACGAGCAGTACTTC; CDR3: CASSLSLADSYEQYF
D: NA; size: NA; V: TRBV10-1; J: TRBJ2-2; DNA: TGCGCCAGCCCTAAACGGGGGGAGCTGTTTTTT; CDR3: CASPKRGELFF
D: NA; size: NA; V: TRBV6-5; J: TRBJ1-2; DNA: TGTGCCAGCAGGCTTGGCAGGGAATCTGGCTACACCTTC; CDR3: CASRLGRESGYTF
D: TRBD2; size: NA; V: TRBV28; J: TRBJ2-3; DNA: TGTGCCAGCAGGGAGACTAGCGGGAGCACAGATACGCAGTATTTT; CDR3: CASRETSGSTDTQYF
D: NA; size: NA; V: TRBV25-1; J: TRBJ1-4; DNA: TGTGCCAGCAGTGAATTCGGCAGGGCTGAAAAACTGTTTTTT; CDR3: CASSEFGRAEKLFF
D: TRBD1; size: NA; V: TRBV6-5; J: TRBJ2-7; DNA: TGTGCCAGCACCCAGGGGGACACCTACGAGCAGTACTTC; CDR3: CASTQGDTYEQYF
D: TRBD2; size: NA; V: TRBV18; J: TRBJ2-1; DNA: TGTGCCAGCTCACCAGCCCTAGCGGGAAGTTCTGAGCAGTTCTTC; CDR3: CASSPALAGSSEQFF
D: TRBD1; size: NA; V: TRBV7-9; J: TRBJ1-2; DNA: TGTGCCAGCAGCCCCCAGGGACAGGGGGCGGGCTACACCTTC; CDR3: CASSPQGQGAGYTF
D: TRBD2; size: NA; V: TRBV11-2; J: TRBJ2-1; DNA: TGTGCCAGCAGCCCTCATAGCGGGACGGTTGCTGAGCAGTTCTTC; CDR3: CASSPHSGTVAEQFF
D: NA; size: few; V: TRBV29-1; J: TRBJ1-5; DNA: TGCAGCGTTGCCCTTAACCCCAATCAGCCCCAGCATTTT; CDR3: CSVALNPNQPQHF
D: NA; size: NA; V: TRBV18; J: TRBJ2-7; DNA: TGTGCCAGCTCACCACGGGCGGGTGAGCCCTACGAGCAGTACTTC; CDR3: CASSPRAGEPYEQYF
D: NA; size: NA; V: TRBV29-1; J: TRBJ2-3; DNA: TGCAGCGTTGAGGGGCGGGGGCTGAAAGATACGCAGTATTTT; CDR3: CSVEGRGLKDTQYF
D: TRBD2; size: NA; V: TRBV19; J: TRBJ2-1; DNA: TGTGCCAGTACCCAAGGGACTAGCGGGAGGGCCGGCAATGAGCAGTTCTTC; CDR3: CASTQGTSGRAGNEQFF
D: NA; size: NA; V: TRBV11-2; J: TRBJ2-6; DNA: TGTGCCAGCAGCTTAACCAGCTCTGGGGCCAACGTCCTGACTTTC; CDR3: CASSLTSSGANVLTF
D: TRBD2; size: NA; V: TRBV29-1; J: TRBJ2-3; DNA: TGCAGCGTTGTCGGACTAGCGGGAAACACAGATACGCAGTATTTT; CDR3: CSVVGLAGNTDTQYF
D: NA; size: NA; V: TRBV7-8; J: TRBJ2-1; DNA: TGTGCCAGCAGCTTAGCGGGAGTAGATAATGAGCAGTTCTTC; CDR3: CASSLAGVDNEQFF
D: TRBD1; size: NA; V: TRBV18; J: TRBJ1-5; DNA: TGTGCCAGCTCCCCGACAGGGGGCAACAATCAGCCCCAGCATTTT; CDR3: CASSPTGGNNQPQHF
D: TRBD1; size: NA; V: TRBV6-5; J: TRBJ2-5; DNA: TGTGCCAGCACCCCGGCGACAGGGGGCCAAGAGACCCAGTACTTC; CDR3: CASTPATGGQETQYF
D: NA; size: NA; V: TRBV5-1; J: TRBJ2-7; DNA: TGCGCCAGCAGCTTGGTGGATGACTCCTACGAGCAGTACTTC; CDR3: CASSLVDDSYEQYF
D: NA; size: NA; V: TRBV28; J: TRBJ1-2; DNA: TGTGCCAGCAGTTTAATTCTAGTGGTGGGCGGCTACACCTTC; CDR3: CASSLILVVGGYTF
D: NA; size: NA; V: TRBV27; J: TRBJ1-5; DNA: TGTGCCAGCAGTAAACTGGGGGTACAAGGGAATCAGCCCCAGCATTTT; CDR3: CASSKLGVQGNQPQHF
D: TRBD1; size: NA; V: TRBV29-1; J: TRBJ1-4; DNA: TGCAGCGTCGGGACAGTTGCAACTAATGAAAAACTGTTTTTT; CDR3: CSVGTVATNEKLFF
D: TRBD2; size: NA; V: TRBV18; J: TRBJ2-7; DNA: TGTGCCAGCTCACCGCGGGGGGTCTCCTACGAGCAGTACTTC; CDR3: CASSPRGVSYEQYF
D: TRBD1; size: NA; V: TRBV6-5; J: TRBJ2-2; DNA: TGTGCCAGCAGTTTACAGGGGGATACCGGGGAGCTGTTTTTT; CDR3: CASSLQGDTGELFF
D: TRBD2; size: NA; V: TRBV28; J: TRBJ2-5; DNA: TGTGCCAGCAGTTCCCTAGGTAGCGGGAGTAGAGAGACCCAGTACTTC; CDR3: CASSSLGSGSRETQYF
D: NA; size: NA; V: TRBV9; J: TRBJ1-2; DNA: TGTGCCAGCAGCGTAGGAGGATCCCGCCCTACCTATGGCTACACCTTC; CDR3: CASSVGGSRPTYGYTF